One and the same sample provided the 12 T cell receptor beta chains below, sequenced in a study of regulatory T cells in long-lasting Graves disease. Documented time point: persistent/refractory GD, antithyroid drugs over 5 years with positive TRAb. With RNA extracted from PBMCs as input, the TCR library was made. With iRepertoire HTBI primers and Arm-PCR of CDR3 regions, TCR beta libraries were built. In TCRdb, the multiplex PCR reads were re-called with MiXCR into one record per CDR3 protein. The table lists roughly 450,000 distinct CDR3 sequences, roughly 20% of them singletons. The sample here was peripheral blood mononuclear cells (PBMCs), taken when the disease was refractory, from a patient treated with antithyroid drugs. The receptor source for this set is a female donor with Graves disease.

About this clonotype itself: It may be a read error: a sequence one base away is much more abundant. The CDR3 here is CASSFAAATWGEAFF. CDR3 DNA: TGTGCCAGCAGTTTTGCAGCAGCCACTTGGGGTGAAGCTTTCTTT. The chain recombines TRBV28 with TRBJ1-1; D is unclear. Trimming took 3 bases from V and 7 from J, leaving 18 bases between them. CDR1 is MDHEN and CDR2 is SYDVKM in the germline V gene. This CDR3 region has 15 residues. Using reference TRBV28 and TRBJ1-1 for the parts outside the CDR3, the full variable domain is DVKVTQSSRYLVKRTGEKVFLECVQDMDHENMFWYRQDPGLGLRLIYFSYDVKMKEKGDIPEGYSVSREKKERFSLILESASTNQTSMYLCASSFAAATWGEAFFGQGTRLTVV.

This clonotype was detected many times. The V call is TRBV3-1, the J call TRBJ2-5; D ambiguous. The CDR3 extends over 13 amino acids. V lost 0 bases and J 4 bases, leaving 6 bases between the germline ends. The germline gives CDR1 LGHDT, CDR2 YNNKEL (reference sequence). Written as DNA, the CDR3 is TGTGCCAGCAGCCAAGATACCAGAGAGACCCAGTACTTC. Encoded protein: CASSQDTRETQYF.

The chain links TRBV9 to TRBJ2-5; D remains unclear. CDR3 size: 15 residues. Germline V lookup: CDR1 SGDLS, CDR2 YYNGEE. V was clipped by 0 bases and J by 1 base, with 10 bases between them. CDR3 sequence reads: CASSVASIPQETQYF. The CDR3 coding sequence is TGTGCCAGCAGCGTAGCATCGATCCCCCAAGAGACCCAGTACTTC.

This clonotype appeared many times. The CDR3 DNA follows: TGTGCCAGCAGCCCTCATGCCCAAGAGACCCAGTACTTC. It yields the protein CASSPHAQETQYF. This chain links TRBV28 with TRBJ2-5; the D is unclear. The germline CDR1 and CDR2 sequences are MDHEN and SYDVKM. V shed 6 bases and J shed 1 base, with 9 bases lying between them. This CDR3 is 13 amino acids long.

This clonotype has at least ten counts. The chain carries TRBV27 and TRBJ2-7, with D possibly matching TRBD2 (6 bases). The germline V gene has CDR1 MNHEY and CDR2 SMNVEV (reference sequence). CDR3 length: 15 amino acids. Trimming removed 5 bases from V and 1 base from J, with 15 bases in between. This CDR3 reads CASSVFSGASYEQYF. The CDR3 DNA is TGTGCCAGCAGTGTCTTTTCGGGAGCATCCTACGAGCAGTACTTC.

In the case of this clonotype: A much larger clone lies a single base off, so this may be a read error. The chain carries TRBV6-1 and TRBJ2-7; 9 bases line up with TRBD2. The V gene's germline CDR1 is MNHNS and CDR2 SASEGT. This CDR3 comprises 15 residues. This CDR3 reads CASGERGDGVYEQYF. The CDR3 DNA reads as TGTGCCAGCGGTGAGCGGGGGGACGGGGTATACGAGCAGTACTTC.

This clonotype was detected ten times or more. CDR3 loop: CASTYYPSGYGTGELFF. The CDR3 bases are TGTGCCAGCACCTACTACCCCAGCGGTTATGGGACCGGGGAGCTGTTTTTT. This chain joins TRBV28 and TRBJ2-2; D possibly corresponds to TRBD2 (5 bases). Germline-derived CDR1 and CDR2 are MDHEN and SYDVKM. Between the trimmed V and J ends, which lost 7 bases and 5 bases, there was a span of 23 bases. This CDR3 region has 17 residues.

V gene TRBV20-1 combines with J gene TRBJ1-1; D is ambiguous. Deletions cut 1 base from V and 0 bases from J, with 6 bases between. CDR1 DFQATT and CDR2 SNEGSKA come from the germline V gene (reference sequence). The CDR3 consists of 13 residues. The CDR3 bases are TGCAGTGCTAGAGGTTTCGTGAACACTGAAGCTTTCTTT. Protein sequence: CSARGFVNTEAFF.

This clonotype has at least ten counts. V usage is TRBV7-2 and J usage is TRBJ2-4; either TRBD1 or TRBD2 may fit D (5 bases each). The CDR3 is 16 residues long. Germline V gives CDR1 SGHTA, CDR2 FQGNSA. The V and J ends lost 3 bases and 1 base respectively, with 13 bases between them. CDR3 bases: TGTGCCAGCAGCTTGCTACTGGGGGTGGCCAAAAACATTCAGTACTTC. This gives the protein CASSLLLGVAKNIQYF.

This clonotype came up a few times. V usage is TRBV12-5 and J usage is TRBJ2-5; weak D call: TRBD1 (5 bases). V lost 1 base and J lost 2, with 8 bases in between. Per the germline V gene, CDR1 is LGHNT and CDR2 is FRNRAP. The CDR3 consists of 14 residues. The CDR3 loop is CASGLGQIQETQYF. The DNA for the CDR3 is TGTGCTAGTGGTTTGGGACAGATACAAGAGACCCAGTACTTC.

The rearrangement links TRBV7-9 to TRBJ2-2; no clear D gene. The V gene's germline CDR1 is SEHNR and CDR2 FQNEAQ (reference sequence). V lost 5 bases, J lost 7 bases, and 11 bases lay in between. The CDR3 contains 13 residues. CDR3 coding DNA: TGTGCCAGCAGCCCGGGCCGATTCGGGGAGCTGTTTTTT. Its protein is CASSPGRFGELFF. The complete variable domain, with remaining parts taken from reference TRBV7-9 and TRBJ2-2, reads DTGVSQNPRHKITKRGQNVTFRCDPISEHNRLYWYRQTLGQGPEFLTYFQNEAQLEKSRLLSDRFSAERPKGSFSTLEIQRTEQGDSAMYLCASSPGRFGELFFGEGSRLTVL.

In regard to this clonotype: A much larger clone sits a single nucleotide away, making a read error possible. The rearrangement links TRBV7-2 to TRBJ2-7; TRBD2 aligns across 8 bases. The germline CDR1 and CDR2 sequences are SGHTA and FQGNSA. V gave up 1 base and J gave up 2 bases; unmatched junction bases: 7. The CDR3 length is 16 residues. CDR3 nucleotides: TGTGCCAGCAGCTTAGTATCAGCGGGAGAGCCCTACGAGCAGTACTTC. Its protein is CASSLVSAGEPYEQYF.